This T cell receptor (beta chain) was identified during a study of blood T cell repertoires in COVID-19. Whole-study context: PBMCs, B-cell-depleted T cells, or T cells provided the cDNA or gDNA that made up the material.

The assay was immunoSEQ multiplex PCR, and TCRdb's table has in-frame clones only and misses some. The data show 15,000 to 20,000 clones, 78% seen once. Sequenced material: peripheral blood. This clonotype was sampled from a man in his sixties with active or convalescent COVID-19.

CDR3 region: CSADRGAAEAFF. The DNA for the CDR3 is TGCAGCGCTGACAGGGGAGCAGCTGAAGCTTTCTTT. V usage is TRBV29-1 and J usage is TRBJ1-1; 8 positions match TRBD1. J was trimmed by 6 bases and V by 7 bases; bases with no gene match: 7. Germline CDR1 SQVTM, CDR2 ANQGSEA. This CDR3 is built from 12 residues. Full variable domain (outside the CDR3, taken from reference TRBV29-1 and TRBJ1-1): SAVISQKPSRDICQRGTSLTIQCQVDSQVTMMFWYRQQPGQSLTLIATANQGSEATYESGFVIDKFPISRPNLTFSTLTVSNMSPEDSSIYLCSADRGAAEAFFGQGTRLTVV.